This TCR beta chain was recorded in a study of identical twins. This CDR3 has 16 amino acids. Trimming stripped 0 bases from V and 1 base from J, with 12 bases between. Per germline, CDR1 MNHEY and CDR2 SVGAGI. Findings and caveats of the study: Beta out-of-frame sequences showed weaker excess sharing between twins. A lower insertion count was a feature of abundant cord blood beta clonotypes, with no such feature in memory repertoires.

TCRdb called the 5' RACE reads again in MiXCR, with one record for every CDR3 protein. Among approximately 680,000 distinct CDR3 sequences listed, less than 9% were seen once. This clonotype has at least ten counts. As yet, its antigen is unknown. All donors were healthy Caucasians. This same sample was also part of a study on yellow fever vaccine responses in identical twins.

The sample consisted of PBMCs. The V call is TRBV6-5, the J call TRBJ1-1; D perhaps matches TRBD1 (6 bases). The receptor comes from a woman younger than 30 in good health. The CDR3 nucleotides are TGTGCCAGCAGTTACTCGACCGGGACAAGGAACACTGAAGCTTTCTTT. This encodes CASSYSTGTRNTEAFF.